The present T cell receptor (beta chain) was sequenced within a study of beta chain features in type 1 diabetes. Details on this clone: Its antigen is not known.

Study-wide results and limits: Cells carrying high TCR expression could end up over-represented when cDNA is sequenced. More deletions and fewer insertions at VDJ junctions were seen in type 1 diabetes patients.

Reverse transcribing all isolated RNA meant expressed TCRB transcripts were sequenced. Read counts averaged around 3.6 million for samples of naive, central memory and regulatory T cells. Using immunoSEQ multiplex PCR, the repertoire was profiled, and TCRdb retains in-frame clones only, with some absent. The repertoire holds fewer than 900,000 clones, with 17% as singletons. CD45RO/CCR7/CD25/CD127/CD95/CD27 staining was used to isolate CD4+ naive, central memory, regulatory and stem cell-like memory cells by sorting. Germline V lookup: CDR1 SGHNT, CDR2 YYREEE (reference sequence). V shed 4 bases and J shed 5 bases, with 13 bases lying between them. The CDR3 loop spans 13 amino acids.

The origin of this receptor is a woman under 30 in good health. Sequenced sample: naive CD4+ T cells from blood. The V and J genes are TRBV5-4 and TRBJ2-7; D unresolved. CDR3 sequence reads: CASSPLPGDEQYF. The CDR3 region has the DNA TGTGCCAGCAGCCCTCTCCCGGGCGACGAGCAGTACTTC.